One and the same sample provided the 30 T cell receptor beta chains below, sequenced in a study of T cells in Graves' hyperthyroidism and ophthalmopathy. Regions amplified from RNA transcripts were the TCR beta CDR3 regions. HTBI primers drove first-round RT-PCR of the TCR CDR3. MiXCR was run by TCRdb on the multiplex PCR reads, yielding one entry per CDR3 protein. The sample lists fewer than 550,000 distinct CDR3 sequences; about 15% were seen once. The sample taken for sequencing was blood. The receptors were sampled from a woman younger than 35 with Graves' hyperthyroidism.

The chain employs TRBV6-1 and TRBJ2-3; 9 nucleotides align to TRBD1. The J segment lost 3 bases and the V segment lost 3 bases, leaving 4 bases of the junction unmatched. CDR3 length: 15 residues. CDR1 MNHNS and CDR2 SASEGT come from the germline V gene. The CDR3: CASSEGTGMTDTQYF. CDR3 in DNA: TGTGCCAGCAGTGAGGGGACAGGGATGACAGATACGCAGTATTTT.

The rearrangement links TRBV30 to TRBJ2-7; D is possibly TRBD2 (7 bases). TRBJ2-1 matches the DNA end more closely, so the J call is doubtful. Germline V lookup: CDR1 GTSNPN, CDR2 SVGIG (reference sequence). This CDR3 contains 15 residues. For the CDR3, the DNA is TGTGCCTGGGCCAAACTCGCGGGGCGGGGGCACGAGCAGTTCTTC. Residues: CAWAKLAGRGHEQFF.

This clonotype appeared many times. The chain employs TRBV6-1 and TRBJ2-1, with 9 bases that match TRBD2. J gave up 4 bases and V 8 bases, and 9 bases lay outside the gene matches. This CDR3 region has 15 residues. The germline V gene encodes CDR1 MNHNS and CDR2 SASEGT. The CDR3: CASRLAGVRYNEQFF. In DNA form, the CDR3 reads TGTGCCAGCCGGTTAGCGGGAGTGCGTTACAATGAGCAGTTCTTC.

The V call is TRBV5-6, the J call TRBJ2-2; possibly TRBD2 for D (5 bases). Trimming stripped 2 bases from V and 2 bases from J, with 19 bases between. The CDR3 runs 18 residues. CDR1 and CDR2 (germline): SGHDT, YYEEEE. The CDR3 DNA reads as TGTGCCAGCAGCTTTACCCGTACCGGGGTGATAAACACCGGGGAGCTGTTTTTT. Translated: CASSFTRTGVINTGELFF.

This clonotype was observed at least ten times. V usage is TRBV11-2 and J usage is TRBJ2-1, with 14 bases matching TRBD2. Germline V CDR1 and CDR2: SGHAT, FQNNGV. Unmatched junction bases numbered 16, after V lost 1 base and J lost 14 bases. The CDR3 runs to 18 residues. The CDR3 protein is CASSLVSAEGLAGAREFF. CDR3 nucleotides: TGTGCCAGCAGCTTAGTATCGGCCGAGGGACTAGCGGGGGCCCGCGAGTTCTTC.

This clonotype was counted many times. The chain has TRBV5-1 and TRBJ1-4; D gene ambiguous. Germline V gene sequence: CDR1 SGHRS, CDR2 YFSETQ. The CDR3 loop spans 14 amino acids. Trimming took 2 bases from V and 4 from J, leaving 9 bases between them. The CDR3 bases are TGCGCCAGCAGCTTCGGGCAGTTTAATGAAAAACTGTTTTTT. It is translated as CASSFGQFNEKLFF.

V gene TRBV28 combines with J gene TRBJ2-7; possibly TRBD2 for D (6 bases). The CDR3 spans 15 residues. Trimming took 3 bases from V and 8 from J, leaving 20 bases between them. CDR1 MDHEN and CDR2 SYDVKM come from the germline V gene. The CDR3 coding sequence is TGTGCCAGCAGTTTTCGGGACTTAAGCCTACGAAAGCAGTACTTC. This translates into CASSFRDLSLRKQYF.

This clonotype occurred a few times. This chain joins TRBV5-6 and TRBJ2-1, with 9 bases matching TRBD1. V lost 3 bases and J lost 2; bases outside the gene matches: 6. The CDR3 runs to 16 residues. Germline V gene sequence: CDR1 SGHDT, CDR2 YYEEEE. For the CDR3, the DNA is TGTGCCAGCAGCTCCTTCGGGGACAGGGCCTACAATGAGCAGTTCTTC. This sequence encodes CASSSFGDRAYNEQFF. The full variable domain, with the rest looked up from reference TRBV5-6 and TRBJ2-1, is DAGVTQSPTHLIKTRGQQVTLRCSPKSGHDTVSWYQQALGQGPQFIFQYYEEEERQRGNFPDRFSGHQFPNYSSELNVNALLLGDSALYLCASSSFGDRAYNEQFFGPGTRLTVL.

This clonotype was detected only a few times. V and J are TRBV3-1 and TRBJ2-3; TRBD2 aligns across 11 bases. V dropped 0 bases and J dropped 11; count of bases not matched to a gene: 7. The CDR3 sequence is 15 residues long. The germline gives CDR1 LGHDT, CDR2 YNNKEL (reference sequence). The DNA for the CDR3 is TGTGCCAGCAGCCAAGATAGGCTAGCGGGGGGCAGGCAGTATTTT. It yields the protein CASSQDRLAGGRQYF.

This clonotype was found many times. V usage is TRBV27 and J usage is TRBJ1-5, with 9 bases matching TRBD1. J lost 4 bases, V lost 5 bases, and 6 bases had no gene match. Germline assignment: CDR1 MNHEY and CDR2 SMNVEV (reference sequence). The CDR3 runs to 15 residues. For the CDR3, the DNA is TGTGCCAGCAGTAGGACAGGGGAATGGAATCAGCCCCAGCATTTT. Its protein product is CASSRTGEWNQPQHF.

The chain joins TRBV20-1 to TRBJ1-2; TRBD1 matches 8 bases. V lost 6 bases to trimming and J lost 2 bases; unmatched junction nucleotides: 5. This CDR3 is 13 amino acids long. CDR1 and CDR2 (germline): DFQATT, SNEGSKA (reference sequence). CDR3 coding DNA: TGCAGTGCCGGCGGACAGGGAAACTATGGCTACACCTTC. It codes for CSAGGQGNYGYTF.

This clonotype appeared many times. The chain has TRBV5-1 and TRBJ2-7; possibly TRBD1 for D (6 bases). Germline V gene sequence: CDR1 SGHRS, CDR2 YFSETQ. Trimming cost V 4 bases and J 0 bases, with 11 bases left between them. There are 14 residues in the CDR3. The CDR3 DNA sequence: TGCGCCAGCAGCCATTCGACAGGCTCCTACGAGCAGTACTTC. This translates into CASSHSTGSYEQYF.

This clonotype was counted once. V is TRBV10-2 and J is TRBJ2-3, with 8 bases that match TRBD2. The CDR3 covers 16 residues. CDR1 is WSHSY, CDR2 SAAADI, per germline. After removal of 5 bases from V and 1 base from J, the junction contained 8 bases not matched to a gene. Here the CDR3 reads CASSKTSGRRTDTQYF. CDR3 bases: TGCGCCAGCAGTAAAACTAGCGGAAGACGCACAGATACGCAGTATTTT.

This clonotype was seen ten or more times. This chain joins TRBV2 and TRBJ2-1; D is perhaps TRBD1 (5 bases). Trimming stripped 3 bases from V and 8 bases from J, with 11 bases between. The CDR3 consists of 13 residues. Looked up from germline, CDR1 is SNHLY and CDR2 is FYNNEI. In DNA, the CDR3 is TGTGCCAGCAGTGACAGGGTGGAAGATGAGCAGTTCTTC. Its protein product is CASSDRVEDEQFF.

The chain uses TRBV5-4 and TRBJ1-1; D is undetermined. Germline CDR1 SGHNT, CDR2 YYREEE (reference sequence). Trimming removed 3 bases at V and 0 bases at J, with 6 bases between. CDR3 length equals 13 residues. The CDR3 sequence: CASSSPVNTEAFF. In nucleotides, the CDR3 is TGTGCCAGCAGCTCTCCTGTGAACACTGAAGCTTTCTTT.

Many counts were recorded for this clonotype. CDR3 coding DNA: TGCGCCAGCAGCTTGGCCAGGGGGGACACTGAAGCTTTCTTT. Its translation is CASSLARGDTEAFF. The chain couples TRBV5-1 to TRBJ1-1; TRBD1 matches at 7 bases. Germline assignment: CDR1 SGHRS and CDR2 YFSETQ. This CDR3 spans 14 amino acids. V gave up 0 bases and J gave up 3 bases; unmatched junction bases: 2.

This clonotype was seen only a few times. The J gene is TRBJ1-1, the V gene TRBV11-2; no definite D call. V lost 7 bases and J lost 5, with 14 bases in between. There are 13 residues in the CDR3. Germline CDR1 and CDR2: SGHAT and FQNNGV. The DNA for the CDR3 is TGTGCCAGCAACCCCGGCGGACGGACTGAAGCTTTCTTT. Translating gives CASNPGGRTEAFF.

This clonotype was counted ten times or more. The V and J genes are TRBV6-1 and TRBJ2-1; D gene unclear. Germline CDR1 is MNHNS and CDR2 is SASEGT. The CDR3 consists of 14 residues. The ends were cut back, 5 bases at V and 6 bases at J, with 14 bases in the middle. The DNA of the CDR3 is TGTGCCAGCAGTTACCCCAAGGACCTCAATGAGCAGTTCTTC. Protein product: CASSYPKDLNEQFF.

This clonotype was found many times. CDR3 sequence (DNA): TGTGCCAGCAGTTCTCAGGGGGCGCGGGCTTCACCCCTCCACTTT. Translating gives CASSSQGARASPLHF. The V gene is TRBV6-1, the J gene TRBJ1-6, with 8 bases lining up with TRBD1. The CDR3 is 15 amino acids. Germline values: CDR1 MNHNS, CDR2 SASEGT. V was pared by 5 bases and J by 9 bases, with 9 bases of the junction left unmatched.

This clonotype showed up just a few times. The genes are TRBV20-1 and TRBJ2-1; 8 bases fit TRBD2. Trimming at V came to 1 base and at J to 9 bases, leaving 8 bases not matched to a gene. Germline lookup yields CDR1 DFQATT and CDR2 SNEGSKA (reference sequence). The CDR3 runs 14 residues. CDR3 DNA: TGCAGTGCTAGAGCGGGAGGGTCCCCCGGTGAGCAGTTCTTC. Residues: CSARAGGSPGEQFF.

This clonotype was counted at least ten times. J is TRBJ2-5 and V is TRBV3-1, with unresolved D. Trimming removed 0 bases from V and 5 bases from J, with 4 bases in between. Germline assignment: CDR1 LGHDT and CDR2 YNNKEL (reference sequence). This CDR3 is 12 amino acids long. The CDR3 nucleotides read TGTGCCAGCAGCCAAGAGGGGGAGACCCAGTACTTC. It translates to CASSQEGETQYF.

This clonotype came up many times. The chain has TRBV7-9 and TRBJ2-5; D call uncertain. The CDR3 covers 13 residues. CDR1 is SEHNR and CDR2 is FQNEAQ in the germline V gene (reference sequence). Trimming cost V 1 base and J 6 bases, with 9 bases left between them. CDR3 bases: TGTGCCAGCAGCTTAGAATTTGGGAAGACCCAGTACTTC. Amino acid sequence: CASSLEFGKTQYF.

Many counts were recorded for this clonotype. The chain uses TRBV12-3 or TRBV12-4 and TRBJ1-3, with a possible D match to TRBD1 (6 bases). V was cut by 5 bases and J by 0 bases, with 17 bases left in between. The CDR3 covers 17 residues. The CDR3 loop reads CASSRNQQGNSGNTIYF. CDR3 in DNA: TGTGCCAGCAGTCGAAACCAACAGGGTAACTCTGGAAACACCATATATTTT.

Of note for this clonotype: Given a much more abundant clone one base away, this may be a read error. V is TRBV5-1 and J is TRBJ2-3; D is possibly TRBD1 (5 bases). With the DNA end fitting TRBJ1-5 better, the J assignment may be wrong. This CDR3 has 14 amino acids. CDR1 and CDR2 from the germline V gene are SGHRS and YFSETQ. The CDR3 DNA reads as TGCGCCAGCAGCGTGGGTGGCTTGACAGATACGCAGCATTTT. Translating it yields CASSVGGLTDTQHF.

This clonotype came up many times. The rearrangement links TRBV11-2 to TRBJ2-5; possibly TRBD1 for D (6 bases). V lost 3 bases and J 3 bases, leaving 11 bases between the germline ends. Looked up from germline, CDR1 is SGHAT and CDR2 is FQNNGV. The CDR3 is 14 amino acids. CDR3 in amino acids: CASSFDRIKETQYF. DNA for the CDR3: TGTGCCAGCAGCTTTGACAGGATTAAAGAGACCCAGTACTTC.

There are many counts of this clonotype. This CDR3 reads CASVSLFFNEQFF. The DNA of the CDR3 is TGTGCCAGCGTCTCCCTCTTTTTCAATGAGCAGTTCTTC. This chain uses TRBV6-1 with TRBJ2-1; D not resolved. This CDR3 is built from 13 residues. The V and J ends lost 8 bases and 6 bases respectively, with 14 bases between them. Germline CDR1 is MNHNS and CDR2 is SASEGT.

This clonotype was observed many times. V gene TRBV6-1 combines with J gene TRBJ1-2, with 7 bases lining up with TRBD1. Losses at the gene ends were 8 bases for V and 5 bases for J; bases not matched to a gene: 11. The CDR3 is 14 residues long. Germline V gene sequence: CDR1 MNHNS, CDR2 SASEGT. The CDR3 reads CASESPGTAYGYTF. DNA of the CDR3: TGTGCCAGCGAAAGTCCCGGGACAGCTTATGGCTACACCTTC.

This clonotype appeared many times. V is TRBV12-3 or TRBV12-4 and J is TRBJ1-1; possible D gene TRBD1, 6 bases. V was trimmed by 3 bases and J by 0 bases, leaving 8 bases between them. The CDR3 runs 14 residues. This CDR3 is CASSFGQMNTEAFF. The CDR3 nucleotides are TGTGCCAGCAGTTTCGGACAGATGAACACTGAAGCTTTCTTT.

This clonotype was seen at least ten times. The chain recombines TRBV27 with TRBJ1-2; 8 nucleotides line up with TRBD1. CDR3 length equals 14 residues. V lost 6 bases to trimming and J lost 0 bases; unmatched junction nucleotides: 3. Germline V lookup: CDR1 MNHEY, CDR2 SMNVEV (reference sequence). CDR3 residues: CASSPTGANYGYTF. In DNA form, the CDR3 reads TGTGCCAGCAGCCCGACAGGGGCTAACTATGGCTACACCTTC.

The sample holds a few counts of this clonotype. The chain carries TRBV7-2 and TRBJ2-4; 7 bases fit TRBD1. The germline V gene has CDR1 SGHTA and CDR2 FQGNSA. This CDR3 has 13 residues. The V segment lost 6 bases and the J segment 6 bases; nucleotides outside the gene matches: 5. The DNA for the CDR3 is TGTGCCAGCAGTCCGGGACAGAGAAACATTCAGTACTTC. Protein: CASSPGQRNIQYF.